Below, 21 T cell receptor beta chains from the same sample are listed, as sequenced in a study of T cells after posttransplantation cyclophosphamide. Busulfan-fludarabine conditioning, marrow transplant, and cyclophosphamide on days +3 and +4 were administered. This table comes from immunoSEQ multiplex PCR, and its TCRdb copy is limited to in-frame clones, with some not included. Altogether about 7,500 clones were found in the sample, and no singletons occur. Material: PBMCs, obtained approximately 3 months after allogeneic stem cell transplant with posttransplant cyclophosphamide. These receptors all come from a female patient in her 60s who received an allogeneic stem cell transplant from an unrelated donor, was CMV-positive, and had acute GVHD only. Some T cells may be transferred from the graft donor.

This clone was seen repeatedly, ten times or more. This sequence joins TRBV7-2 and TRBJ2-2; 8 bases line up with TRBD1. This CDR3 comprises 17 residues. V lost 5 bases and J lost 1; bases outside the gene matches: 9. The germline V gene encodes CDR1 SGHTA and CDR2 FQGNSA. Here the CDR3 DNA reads TGTGCCAGCAGCGCCCGGGACAGGAGGGGGAACACCGGGGAGCTGTTTTTT. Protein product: CASSARDRRGNTGELFF. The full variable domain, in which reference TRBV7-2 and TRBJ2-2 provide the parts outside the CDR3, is GAGVSQSPSNKVTEKGKDVELRCDPISGHTALYWYRQSLGQGLEFLIYFQGNSAPDKSGLPSDRFSAERTGGSVSTLTIQRTQQEDSAVYLCASSARDRRGNTGELFFGEGSRLTVL.

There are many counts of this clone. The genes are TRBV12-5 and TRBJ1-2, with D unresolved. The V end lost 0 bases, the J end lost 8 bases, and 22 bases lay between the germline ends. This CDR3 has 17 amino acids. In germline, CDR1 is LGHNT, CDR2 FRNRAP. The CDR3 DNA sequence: TGTGCTAGTGGTTTGGTCCTACCACCGACACCCAGCCTCGGCTACACCTTC. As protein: CASGLVLPPTPSLGYTF.

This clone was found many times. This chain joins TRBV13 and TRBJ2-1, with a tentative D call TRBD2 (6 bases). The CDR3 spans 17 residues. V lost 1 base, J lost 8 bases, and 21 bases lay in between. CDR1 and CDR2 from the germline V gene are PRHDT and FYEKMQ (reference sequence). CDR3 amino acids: CASSLAPPMTSVDEQFF. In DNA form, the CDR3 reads TGTGCCAGCAGCTTAGCCCCCCCCATGACTAGTGTCGATGAGCAGTTCTTC.

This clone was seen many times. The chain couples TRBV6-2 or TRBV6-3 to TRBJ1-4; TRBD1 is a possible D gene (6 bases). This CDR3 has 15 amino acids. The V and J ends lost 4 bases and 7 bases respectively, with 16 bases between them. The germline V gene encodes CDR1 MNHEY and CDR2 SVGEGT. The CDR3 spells CASSSGGQTFEKLFF. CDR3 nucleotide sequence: TGTGCCAGCAGTTCGGGCGGACAGACCTTTGAAAAACTGTTTTTT.

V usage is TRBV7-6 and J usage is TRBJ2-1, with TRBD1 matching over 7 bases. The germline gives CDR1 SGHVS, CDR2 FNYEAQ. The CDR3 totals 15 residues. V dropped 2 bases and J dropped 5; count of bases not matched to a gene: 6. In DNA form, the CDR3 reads TGTGCCAGCAGCTTATTGGACAGGATAAACAATGAGCAGTTCTTC. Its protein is CASSLLDRINNEQFF.

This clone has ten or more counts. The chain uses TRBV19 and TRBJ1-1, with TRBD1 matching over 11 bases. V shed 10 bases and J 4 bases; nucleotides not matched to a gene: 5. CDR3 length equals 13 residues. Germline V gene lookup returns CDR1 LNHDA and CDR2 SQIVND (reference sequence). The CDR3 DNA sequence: TGTGCCACCTGGGACAGGGGGATCACTGAAGCTTTCTTT. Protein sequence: CATWDRGITEAFF. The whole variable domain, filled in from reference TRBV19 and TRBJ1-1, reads DGGITQSPKYLFRKEGQNVTLSCEQNLNHDAMYWYRQDPGQGLRLIYYSQIVNDFQKGDIAEGYSVSREKKESFPLTVTSAQKNPTAFYLCATWDRGITEAFFGQGTRLTVV.

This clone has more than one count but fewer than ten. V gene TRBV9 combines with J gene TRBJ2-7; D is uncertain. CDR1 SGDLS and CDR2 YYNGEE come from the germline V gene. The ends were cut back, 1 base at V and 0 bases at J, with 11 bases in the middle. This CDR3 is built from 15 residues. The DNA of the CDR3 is TGTGCCAGCAGCGTACAACCAGGCCGCTCCTACGAGCAGTACTTC. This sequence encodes CASSVQPGRSYEQYF.

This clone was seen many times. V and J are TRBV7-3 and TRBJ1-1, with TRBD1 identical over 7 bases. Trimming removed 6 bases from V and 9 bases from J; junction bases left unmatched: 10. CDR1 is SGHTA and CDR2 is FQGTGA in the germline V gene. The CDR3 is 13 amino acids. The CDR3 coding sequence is TGTGCCAGCAGTGTACAGGGGTCGCTGCAAGCTTTCTTT. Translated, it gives CASSVQGSLQAFF.

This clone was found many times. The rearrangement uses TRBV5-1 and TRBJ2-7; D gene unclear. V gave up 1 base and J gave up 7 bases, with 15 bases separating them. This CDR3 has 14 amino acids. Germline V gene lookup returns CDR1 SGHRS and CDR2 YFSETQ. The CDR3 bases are TGCGCCAGCAGCTTGAGGGCCGGTCTGAGAGAGCAGTACTTC. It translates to CASSLRAGLREQYF.

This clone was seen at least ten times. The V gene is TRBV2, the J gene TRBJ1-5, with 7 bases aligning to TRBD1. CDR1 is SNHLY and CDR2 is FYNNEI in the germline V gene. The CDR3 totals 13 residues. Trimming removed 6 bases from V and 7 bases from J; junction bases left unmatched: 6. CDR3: CASSVQGFQPQHF. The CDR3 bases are TGTGCCAGCAGCGTACAGGGGTTCCAGCCCCAGCATTTT.

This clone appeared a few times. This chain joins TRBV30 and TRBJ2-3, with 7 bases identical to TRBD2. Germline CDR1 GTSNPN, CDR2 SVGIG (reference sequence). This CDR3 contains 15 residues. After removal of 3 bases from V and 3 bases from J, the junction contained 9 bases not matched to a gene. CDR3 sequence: CAWSAGSGITDTQYF. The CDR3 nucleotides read TGTGCCTGGAGCGCCGGGAGCGGGATTACAGATACGCAGTATTTT.

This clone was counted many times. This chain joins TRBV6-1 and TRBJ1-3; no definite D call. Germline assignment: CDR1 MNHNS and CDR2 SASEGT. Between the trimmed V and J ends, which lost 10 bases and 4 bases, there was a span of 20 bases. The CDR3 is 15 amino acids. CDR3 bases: TGTGCCAACTTAGTACTAGTGTTCAGGGGAAACACCATATATTTT. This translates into CANLVLVFRGNTIYF.

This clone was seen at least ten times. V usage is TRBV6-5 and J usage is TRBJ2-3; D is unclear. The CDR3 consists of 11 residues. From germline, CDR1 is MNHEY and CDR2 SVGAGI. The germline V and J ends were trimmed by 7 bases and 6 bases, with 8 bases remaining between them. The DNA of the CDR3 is TGTGCCAGCAAGGTCGGGGATACGCAGTATTTT. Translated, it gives CASKVGDTQYF.

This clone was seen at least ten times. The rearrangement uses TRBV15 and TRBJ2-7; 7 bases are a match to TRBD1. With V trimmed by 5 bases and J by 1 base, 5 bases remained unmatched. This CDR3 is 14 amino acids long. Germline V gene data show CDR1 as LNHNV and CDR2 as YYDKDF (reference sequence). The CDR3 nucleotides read TGTGCCACCAGCCCGCGACAGGGTTCCTACGAGCAGTACTTC. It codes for CATSPRQGSYEQYF.

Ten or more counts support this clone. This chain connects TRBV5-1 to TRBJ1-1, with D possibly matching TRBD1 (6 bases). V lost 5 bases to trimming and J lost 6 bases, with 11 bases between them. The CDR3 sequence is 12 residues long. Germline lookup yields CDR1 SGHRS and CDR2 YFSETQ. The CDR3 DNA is TGCGCCAGCAGTTATGGACAGTCTGAAGCTTTCTTT. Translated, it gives CASSYGQSEAFF.

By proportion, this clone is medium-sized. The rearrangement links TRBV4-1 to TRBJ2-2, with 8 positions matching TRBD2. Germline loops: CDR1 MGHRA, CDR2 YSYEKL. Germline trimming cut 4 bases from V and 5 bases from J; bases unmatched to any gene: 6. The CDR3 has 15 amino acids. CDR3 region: CASSLQSGSTGELFF. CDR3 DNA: TGCGCCAGCAGCCTTCAGAGCGGGAGTACCGGGGAGCTGTTTTTT.

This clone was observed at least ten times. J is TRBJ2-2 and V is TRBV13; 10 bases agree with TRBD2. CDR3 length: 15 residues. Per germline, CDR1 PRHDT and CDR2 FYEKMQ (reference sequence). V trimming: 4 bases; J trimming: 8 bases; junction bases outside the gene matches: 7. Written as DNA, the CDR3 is TGTGCCAGCAGCTGGTGGCCGGGACTAGCGGGGGAGCTGTTTTTT. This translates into CASSWWPGLAGELFF.

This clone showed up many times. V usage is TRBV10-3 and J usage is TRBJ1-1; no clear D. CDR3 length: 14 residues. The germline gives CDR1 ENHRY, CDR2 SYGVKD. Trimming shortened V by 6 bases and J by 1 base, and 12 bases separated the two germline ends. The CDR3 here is CAISPNVRNTEAFF. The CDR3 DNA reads TGTGCCATCAGCCCAAATGTTAGGAACACTGAAGCTTTCTTT.

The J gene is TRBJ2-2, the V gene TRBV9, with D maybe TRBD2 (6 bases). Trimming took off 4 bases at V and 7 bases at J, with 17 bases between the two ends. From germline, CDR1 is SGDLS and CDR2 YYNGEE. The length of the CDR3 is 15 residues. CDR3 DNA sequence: TGTGCCAGCAGCCCCCAGCCCGCGGGGCTCGGGGAGCTGTTTTTT. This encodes CASSPQPAGLGELFF.

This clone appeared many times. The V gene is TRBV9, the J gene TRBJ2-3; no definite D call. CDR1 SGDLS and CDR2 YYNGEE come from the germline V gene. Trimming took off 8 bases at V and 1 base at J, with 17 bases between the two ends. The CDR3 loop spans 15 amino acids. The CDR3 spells CASSPFDKGTDTQYF. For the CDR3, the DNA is TGTGCCAGTAGTCCCTTTGACAAAGGCACAGATACGCAGTATTTT. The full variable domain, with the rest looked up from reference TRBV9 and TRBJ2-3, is DSGVTQTPKHLITATGQRVTLRCSPRSGDLSVYWYQQSLDQGLQFLIQYYNGEERAKGNILERFSAQQFPDLHSELNLSSLELGDSALYFCASSPFDKGTDTQYFGPGTRLTVL.

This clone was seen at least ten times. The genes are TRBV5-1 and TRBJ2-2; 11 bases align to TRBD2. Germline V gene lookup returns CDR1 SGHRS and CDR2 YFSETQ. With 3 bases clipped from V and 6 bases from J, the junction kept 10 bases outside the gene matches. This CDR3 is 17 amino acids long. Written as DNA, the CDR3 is TGCGCCAGCAGCTCCTTCCCGGGACTAGCGGACCCCGGGGAGCTGTTTTTT. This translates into CASSSFPGLADPGELFF.